The 10 T cell receptor beta chains given below trace back to one sample, sequenced in a study of control samples from healthy donors and cancer patients. The method was immunoSEQ multiplex PCR; TCRdb's version includes in-frame clones alone and lacks a portion of them. The sample gives about 84,000 clones, 75% to 85% of which show up once; approximately 10% is in the top ten. The sample was PBMCs. These receptors all come from a man in his 60s with head and neck cancer.

The rearrangement uses TRBV28 and TRBJ2-1; D ambiguous. V was shortened by 6 bases and J by 10 bases, with 16 bases between the two germline ends. Germline V gene lookup returns CDR1 MDHEN and CDR2 SYDVKM. The CDR3 contains 13 residues. CDR3 nucleotide sequence: TGTGCCAGCAGCCCAACCCCACCCATCGAGCAGTTCTTC. As protein: CASSPTPPIEQFF. The variable domain in full, with the rest retrieved from reference TRBV28 and TRBJ2-1, is DVKVTQSSRYLVKRTGEKVFLECVQDMDHENMFWYRQDPGLGLRLIYFSYDVKMKEKGDIPEGYSVSREKKERFSLILESASTNQTSMYLCASSPTPPIEQFFGPGTRLTVL.

The chain recombines TRBV6-2 or TRBV6-3 with TRBJ1-5, with a tentative D call TRBD1 (6 bases). Per germline, CDR1 MNHEY and CDR2 SVGEGT. The V end lost 7 bases, the J end lost 2 bases, and 15 bases lay between the germline ends. This CDR3 has 15 amino acids. The CDR3 coding sequence is TGTGCCAGCATCCCGGGTGGGGGCGGCAATCAGCCCCAGCATTTT. Protein product: CASIPGGGGNQPQHF.

V and J are TRBV4-1 and TRBJ2-1, with 13 bases identical to TRBD2. Germline loops: CDR1 MGHRA, CDR2 YSYEKL. Unmatched junction bases numbered 9, after V lost 3 bases and J lost 7 bases. The CDR3 extends over 17 amino acids. In DNA, the CDR3 is TGCGCCAGCAGCCACGAGAGCGGACTAGCGGGAGAAAATGAGCAGTTCTTC. It specifies CASSHESGLAGENEQFF.

This clone is a singleton in its sample. This sequence joins TRBV4-1 and TRBJ2-7; 9 bases align to TRBD1. CDR3 size: 15 residues. V trimming: 1 base; J trimming: 3 bases; junction bases outside the gene matches: 4. Germline-derived CDR1 and CDR2 are MGHRA and YSYEKL. Written as DNA, the CDR3 is TGCGCCAGCAGCCAAGGCCCGGGACAGGGCTACGAGCAGTACTTC. This encodes CASSQGPGQGYEQYF.

CDR3 in DNA: TGTGCCTGGAGTCTTGGTCCCTATGGCTACACCTTC. Translating gives CAWSLGPYGYTF. The chain recombines TRBV30 with TRBJ1-2; D remains unclear. V was cut by 2 bases and J by 4 bases, with 8 bases left in between. Germline values: CDR1 GTSNPN, CDR2 SVGIG (reference sequence). The CDR3 is 12 amino acids.

J is TRBJ2-6 and V is TRBV27; D gene ambiguous. V lost 0 bases to trimming and J lost 0 bases, with 0 bases between them. Germline lookup yields CDR1 MNHEY and CDR2 SMNVEV (reference sequence). The CDR3 spans 14 residues. CDR3 sequence reads: CASSLSSGANVLTF. The CDR3 region has the DNA TGTGCCAGCAGTTTATCCTCTGGGGCCAACGTCCTGACTTTC.

This rearrangement joins TRBV30 to TRBJ1-2, with D perhaps matching TRBD1 (5 bases). The germline V gene encodes CDR1 GTSNPN and CDR2 SVGIG (reference sequence). The CDR3 spans 14 residues. Between the trimmed V and J ends, which lost 7 bases and 3 bases, there was a span of 18 bases. The CDR3 sequence: CASPPEGQDYGYTF. CDR3 bases: TGTGCCTCCCCACCGGAGGGGCAGGACTATGGCTACACCTTC.

The J gene is TRBJ1-4, the V gene TRBV9; 8 positions match TRBD1. Germline V gene data show CDR1 as SGDLS and CDR2 as YYNGEE. Trimming took 4 bases from V and 5 from J; bases not matched to a gene: 7. CDR3 length: 15 residues. As DNA, the CDR3 is TGTGCCAGCAGCTCACGACAGGGGAAAAATGAAAAACTGTTTTTT. It encodes CASSSRQGKNEKLFF.

The rearrangement joins TRBV28 to TRBJ1-1; no definite D call. The CDR3 sequence is 13 residues long. Germline-derived CDR1 and CDR2 are MDHEN and SYDVKM. Trimming cost V 6 bases and J 6 bases, with 14 bases left between them. The CDR3 DNA sequence: TGTGCCAGCAGCCCCTCGGCCGGGGCTGAAGCTTTCTTT. Translating gives CASSPSAGAEAFF.

The chain is built from TRBV6-4 and TRBJ1-2, with 8 bases fitting TRBD1. The end of the DNA aligns better with TRBJ2-4, so the J call may be wrong. This CDR3 has 13 residues. CDR1 and CDR2 (germline): MRHNA, SNTAGT. CDR3 protein: CASSEGRGLNQYF. The CDR3 coding sequence is TGTGCCAGCAGTGAGGGCAGGGGGCTGAATCAGTACTTC.